This record looks at one T cell receptor (beta chain) sequence and its context. This sample is drawn from a study of T-cell reconstitution after alpha-beta-depleted transplantation in children. The authors prepared the TCRbeta library with unique molecular identifiers. Each CDR3 protein is one row after TCRdb ran MiXCR on the PCR reads. The sample lists 200,000 to 250,000 distinct CDR3 sequences; approximately 9% were seen once. CDR3 length: 15 residues. Germline-derived CDR1 and CDR2 are SEHNR and FQNEAQ (reference sequence). Germline trimming cut 5 bases from V and 4 bases from J; bases unmatched to any gene: 10.

The rearrangement joins TRBV7-9 to TRBJ1-1; 7 nucleotides line up with TRBD1. This clonotype was sampled from a human donor who donated a stem cell graft to a child with acute lymphoblastic leukemia. The specimen was PBMCs from the stem cell graft donor, collected from the stem cell graft. The CDR3 spells CASSPLTGEGTEAFF. CDR3 sequence (DNA): TGTGCCAGCAGCCCCCTTACAGGGGAGGGCACTGAAGCTTTCTTT.